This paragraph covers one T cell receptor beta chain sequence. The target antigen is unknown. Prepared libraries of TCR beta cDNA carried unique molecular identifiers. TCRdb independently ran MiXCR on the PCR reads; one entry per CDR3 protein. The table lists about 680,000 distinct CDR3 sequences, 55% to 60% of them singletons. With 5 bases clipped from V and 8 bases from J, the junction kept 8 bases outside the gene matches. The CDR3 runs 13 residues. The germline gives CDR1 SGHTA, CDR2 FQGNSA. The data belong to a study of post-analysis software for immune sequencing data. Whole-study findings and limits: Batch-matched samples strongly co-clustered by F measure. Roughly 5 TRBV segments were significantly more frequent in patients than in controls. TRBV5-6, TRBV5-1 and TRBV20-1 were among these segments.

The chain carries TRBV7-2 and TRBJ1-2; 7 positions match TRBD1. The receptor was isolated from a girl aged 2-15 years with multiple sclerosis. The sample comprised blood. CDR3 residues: CASSQDRARGYTF. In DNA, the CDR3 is TGTGCCAGCAGCCAAGACAGGGCACGGGGCTACACCTTC.